Below are 22 T cell receptor beta chains sequenced from a single sample in a study of blood T cell repertoires in COVID-19. The data were produced by immunoSEQ multiplex PCR, yet TCRdb's version contains in-frame clones alone and is incomplete. Of some 100,000 clones detected, roughly 88% appear once; the ten largest clones hold approximately 2%. Material: peripheral blood. The receptor source for this set is a man in his fifties or sixties with COVID-19, enrolled during active disease.

V usage is TRBV2 and J usage is TRBJ2-2; 8 bases are a match to TRBD1. V trimming: 6 bases; J trimming: 6 bases; junction bases outside the gene matches: 3. The CDR3 is 13 amino acids. Germline assignment: CDR1 SNHLY and CDR2 FYNNEI. The CDR3: CASRKQGAGELFF. The CDR3 DNA reads TGTGCCAGCAGGAAACAGGGGGCCGGGGAGCTGTTTTTT.

This clone has a handful of counts. V gene TRBV5-4 combines with J gene TRBJ1-1, with a weak D call TRBD1 (5 bases). The V gene lost 2 bases and the J gene lost 5 bases, with 10 bases spanning the gap. Germline V lookup: CDR1 SGHNT, CDR2 YYREEE (reference sequence). The CDR3 runs to 13 residues. In DNA form, the CDR3 reads TGTGCCAGCAGCTTTGAGCAGGGAACTGAAGCTTTCTTT. This sequence encodes CASSFEQGTEAFF. Looking up the rest from reference TRBV5-4 and TRBJ1-1 gives the full variable domain: ETGVTQSPTHLIKTRGQQVTLRCSSQSGHNTVSWYQQALGQGPQFIFQYYREEENGRGNFPPRFSGLQFPNYSSELNVNALELDDSALYLCASSFEQGTEAFFGQGTRLTVV.

The rearrangement links TRBV6-5 to TRBJ2-3; no reliable D call. The V end lost 6 bases, the J end lost 2 bases, and 9 bases lay between the germline ends. Per germline, CDR1 MNHEY and CDR2 SVGAGI. The CDR3 loop spans 13 amino acids. The CDR3 DNA reads as TGTGCCAGCAGACTCAGGTCCACAGATACGCAGTATTTT. Translation: CASRLRSTDTQYF.

The DNA of the CDR3 is TGTGCCAGCTCACCTACTAAAACAGGGACACTTTCCTACGAGCAGTACTTC. Translating it yields CASSPTKTGTLSYEQYF. The chain joins TRBV19 to TRBJ2-7, with D possibly TRBD1 on 6 matching bases. Between the trimmed V and J ends, which lost 9 bases and 1 base, there was a span of 25 bases. The CDR3 totals 17 residues. CDR1 and CDR2 (germline): LNHDA, SQIVND (reference sequence). Combining the CDR3 with reference TRBV19 and TRBJ2-7 gives the whole variable domain DGGITQSPKYLFRKEGQNVTLSCEQNLNHDAMYWYRQDPGQGLRLIYYSQIVNDFQKGDIAEGYSVSREKKESFPLTVTSAQKNPTAFYLCASSPTKTGTLSYEQYFGPGTRLTVT.

This chain uses TRBV7-6 with TRBJ1-1; 9 positions match TRBD1. With V trimmed by 5 bases and J by 4 bases, 8 bases remained unmatched. The CDR3 length is 15 residues. Germline-derived CDR1 and CDR2 are SGHVS and FNYEAQ. The CDR3 DNA sequence: TGTGCCAGCAGCCTACTACAGGGGGCAAGCACTGAAGCTTTCTTT. Encoded protein: CASSLLQGASTEAFF. Combining the CDR3 with reference TRBV7-6 and TRBJ1-1 gives the whole variable domain GAGVSQSPRYKVTKRGQDVALRCDPISGHVSLYWYRQALGQGPEFLTYFNYEAQQDKSGLPNDRFSAERPEGSISTLTIQRTEQRDSAMYRCASSLLQGASTEAFFGQGTRLTVV.

The gene calls are TRBV6-5 and TRBJ1-4; D is possibly TRBD1 (6 bases). Deletions cut 6 bases from V and 2 bases from J, with 10 bases between. Germline V lookup: CDR1 MNHEY, CDR2 SVGAGI. The CDR3 loop spans 14 amino acids. CDR3 nucleotides: TGTGCCAGCAGGGGGACATATACTAATGAAAAACTGTTTTTT. Residues: CASRGTYTNEKLFF.

V and J are TRBV27 and TRBJ1-1; D is unclear. The length of the CDR3 is 13 residues. V was clipped by 3 bases and J by 1 base, with 6 bases between them. In germline, CDR1 is MNHEY, CDR2 SMNVEV (reference sequence). Here the CDR3 reads CASSFQSNTEAFF. For the CDR3, the DNA is TGTGCCAGCAGTTTTCAATCGAACACTGAAGCTTTCTTT.

The V call is TRBV7-2, the J call TRBJ1-2, with a possible D match to TRBD1 (6 bases). Germline loops: CDR1 SGHTA, CDR2 FQGNSA. This CDR3 comprises 15 residues. The germline V and J ends were trimmed by 5 bases and 1 base, with 14 bases remaining between them. CDR3 bases: TGTGCCAGCAGCCCTCAGGGGCCCCTTAACTATGGCTACACCTTC. Translation: CASSPQGPLNYGYTF. The variable domain in full, with the rest retrieved from reference TRBV7-2 and TRBJ1-2, is GAGVSQSPSNKVTEKGKDVELRCDPISGHTALYWYRQSLGQGLEFLIYFQGNSAPDKSGLPSDRFSAERTGGSVSTLTIQRTQQEDSAVYLCASSPQGPLNYGYTFGSGTRLTVV.

This chain uses TRBV18 with TRBJ1-5, with TRBD1 matching over 7 bases. The germline gives CDR1 KGHSH, CDR2 LQKENI. The CDR3 consists of 14 residues. The junction had 0 bases not matched to a gene; V was cut back by 0 bases and J by 4 bases. CDR3 sequence: CASSPPTGNQPQHF. As DNA, the CDR3 is TGTGCCAGCTCACCACCGACAGGGAATCAGCCCCAGCATTTT.

This clone has a single count. The chain combines TRBV23-1 with TRBJ1-2, with 9 bases lining up with TRBD1. TRBV23-1 is designated an ORF whose function remains uncertain. V gave up 3 bases and J gave up 4 bases; unmatched junction bases: 18. CDR3 length: 19 residues. The CDR3 DNA follows: TGCGCCAGCAGTCATCTTGTCCCGGGACAGGGCGGATCTAGCTATGGCTACACCTTC. Residues: CASSHLVPGQGGSSYGYTF.

The J gene is TRBJ2-2, the V gene TRBV7-2; tentatively, D is TRBD1 (6 bases). Trimming took 6 bases from V and 5 from J, leaving 25 bases between them. Germline CDR1 is SGHTA and CDR2 is FQGNSA. The CDR3 totals 18 residues. The CDR3 loop is CASSPRRTGTRTTGELFF. Written as DNA, the CDR3 is TGTGCCAGCAGTCCGAGGCGAACCGGGACACGGACGACCGGGGAGCTGTTTTTT.

This chain joins TRBV30 and TRBJ2-7, with D tentatively TRBD2 (5 bases). V lost 0 bases and J lost 5, with 14 bases in between. There are 14 residues in the CDR3. From germline, CDR1 is GTSNPN and CDR2 SVGIG (reference sequence). CDR3 loop: CAWSVLGPPHEQYF. The DNA for the CDR3 is TGTGCCTGGAGTGTACTAGGACCGCCCCACGAGCAGTACTTC.

This chain links TRBV5-1 with TRBJ2-5, with D unclear. Trimming pared 4 bases from V and 4 bases from J, leaving 11 bases between. Germline V lookup: CDR1 SGHRS, CDR2 YFSETQ. The CDR3 length is 13 residues. The CDR3 region is CASSKSTVETQYF. The CDR3 DNA follows: TGCGCCAGCAGCAAGTCTACTGTAGAGACCCAGTACTTC.

This chain uses TRBV14 with TRBJ1-6; no firm D call. V was trimmed by 0 bases and J by 7 bases, leaving 13 bases between them. The length of the CDR3 is 16 residues. The germline V gene encodes CDR1 SGHDN and CDR2 FVKESK. The CDR3 DNA reads as TGTGCCAGCAGCCAAGACTTTATGGAGCTAAATTCACCCCTCCACTTT. Amino acids: CASSQDFMELNSPLHF.

This clone was observed a few times. The V and J genes are TRBV20-1 and TRBJ1-2; tentatively, D is TRBD1 (6 bases). Germline lookup yields CDR1 DFQATT and CDR2 SNEGSKA (reference sequence). CDR3 size: 14 residues. Deletions cut 3 bases from V and 5 bases from J, with 16 bases between. CDR3 in amino acids: CSASASTGRYGYTF. The CDR3 DNA follows: TGCAGTGCTAGTGCCTCCACAGGGCGTTATGGCTACACCTTC.

CDR3 DNA: TGCGCCAGCAGCACCTCGACAGGGATCAATTCACCCCTCCACTTT. This encodes CASSTSTGINSPLHF. The chain is built from TRBV5-1 and TRBJ1-6, with TRBD1 identical over 7 bases. The germline V gene has CDR1 SGHRS and CDR2 YFSETQ. The CDR3 contains 15 residues. The V segment lost 4 bases and the J segment 7 bases; nucleotides outside the gene matches: 8. The full variable domain, rest sourced from reference TRBV5-1 and TRBJ1-6, is KAGVTQTPRYLIKTRGQQVTLSCSPISGHRSVSWYQQTPGQGLQFLFEYFSETQRNKGNFPGRFSGRQFSNSRSEMNVSTLELGDSALYLCASSTSTGINSPLHFGNGTRLTVT.

This chain links TRBV7-8 with TRBJ1-6, with TRBD1 as a possible D gene (5 bases). There are 16 residues in the CDR3. V lost 5 bases, J lost 9 bases, and 20 bases lay in between. Germline values: CDR1 SGHVS, CDR2 FQNEAQ. The CDR3 spells CASSGGRLQAGSPLHF. In DNA, the CDR3 is TGTGCCAGCAGCGGAGGACGGCTACAGGCTGGTTCACCCCTCCACTTT.

The V gene is TRBV18, the J gene TRBJ2-2, with D possibly matching TRBD1 (5 bases). Germline loops: CDR1 KGHSH, CDR2 LQKENI. Trimming stripped 1 base from V and 3 bases from J, with 12 bases between. This CDR3 is built from 16 residues. DNA of the CDR3: TGTGCCAGCTCACCACGGCAGGGCGAACACACCGGGGAGCTGTTTTTT. Protein sequence: CASSPRQGEHTGELFF.

This CDR3 reads CASSLLGAYEQYF. In DNA form, the CDR3 reads TGTGCCAGCAGTTTACTAGGAGCCTACGAGCAGTACTTC. The chain combines TRBV12-3 or TRBV12-4 with TRBJ2-7; D gene unclear. With 2 bases removed from V and 2 bases from J, the gap between germline ends came to 7 bases. This CDR3 has 13 amino acids.

The chain carries TRBV7-2 and TRBJ2-1; TRBD1 matches at 9 bases. CDR1 and CDR2 (germline): SGHTA, FQGNSA. V was pared by 6 bases and J by 8 bases, with 11 bases of the junction left unmatched. The CDR3 contains 15 residues. CDR3 bases: TGTGCCAGCAGTCAAGGGGGGACAGGGCCTTATGAGCAGTTCTTC. As protein: CASSQGGTGPYEQFF. Drawing the rest from reference TRBV7-2 and TRBJ2-1, the complete variable domain is GAGVSQSPSNKVTEKGKDVELRCDPISGHTALYWYRQSLGQGLEFLIYFQGNSAPDKSGLPSDRFSAERTGGSVSTLTIQRTQQEDSAVYLCASSQGGTGPYEQFFGPGTRLTVL.

The chain carries TRBV4-2 and TRBJ2-1; a weak D match, TRBD2 (5 bases). The CDR3 contains 15 residues. Germline V gene data show CDR1 as LGHNA and CDR2 as YNFKEQ. V lost 0 bases to trimming and J lost 1 base, with 7 bases between them. CDR3 sequence: CASSQDRGSYNEQFF. For the CDR3, the DNA is TGTGCCAGCAGCCAAGATCGAGGGTCCTACAATGAGCAGTTCTTC.

The V and J genes are TRBV19 and TRBJ1-5, with D unclear. The germline V gene has CDR1 LNHDA and CDR2 SQIVND (reference sequence). V shed 7 bases and J shed 2 bases, with 6 bases lying between them. CDR3 length: 12 residues. The CDR3: CASTPGNQPQHF. The CDR3 region has the DNA TGTGCCAGTACCCCTGGCAATCAGCCCCAGCATTTT.